The sequence of this TCR beta chain was determined in a study of blood T cell repertoires in COVID-19. Study in general: Both acute and convalescent COVID-19 samples were obtained from the United States, Italy and Spain. Sample material is recorded as cDNA or gDNA derived from T cells, B-cell-depleted T cells, or PBMCs.

Study members were between roughly 18 and 100 years old and lived in over 20 US regions. Original processing methods: Quantification of nucleated cells was approximated via reference gene primer amplification. TCRdb's table, derived via immunoSEQ multiplex PCR, lists solely in-frame clones and lacks some. The DNA gave D and trimming, while V, J and clone size come from that table. The table has a few hundred thousand clones, nearly 90% seen once. The CDR3 runs to 15 residues. Germline V gene data show CDR1 as MNHNS and CDR2 as SASEGT. Trimming took 3 bases from V and 0 from J; bases not matched to a gene: 5.

The receptor comes from a young woman with acute COVID-19. The gene calls are TRBV6-1 and TRBJ2-7, with 7 bases identical to TRBD1. The material sequenced was PBMCs or T cells enriched from blood (not recorded which). The CDR3 nucleotides read TGTGCCAGCAGTGAGTCCAGGGGGAGCTCCTACGAGCAGTACTTC. This sequence encodes CASSESRGSSYEQYF.